These T cell receptor beta chains were read from a single sample in a study of T cells after posttransplantation cyclophosphamide. Clones were read by immunoSEQ multiplex PCR, and TCRdb kept only the in-frame ones, dropping some. The data hold 25,000 to 35,000 clones, with about 87% observed a single time. The material sequenced was PBMCs. The origin of the receptors is a woman aged 40 to 50 with a blood cancer, CMV-positive, and with a related stem cell donor. Each CDR3 is given with its conserved first and last residue.

v_call cdr3_aa
TRBV4-3 CASSQVTQGAADTQYF
TRBV4-1 CASSLPLSTDTQYF
TRBV19 CASSIVGQGKRKETQYF
TRBV28 CASSSQTRGLYTEAFF
TRBV11-2 CASSSSGDTQYF
TRBV7-3 CASGANNEQFF
TRBV9 CASKRSGQGNYGYTF
TRBV7-2 CASSLSWSGYEQYF
TRBV28 CASSLPVDRGEDTEAFF
TRBV10-2 CASSESNGVDQPQHF
TRBV6-5 CASSPGTVTGELFF
TRBV5-1 CASSPLAADTQYF
TRBV6-1 CASRNQLNQPQHF
TRBV7-9 CASSIPGGESVYEQYF
TRBV4-2 CASSQEGSRFGGGTDTQYF
TRBV5-1 CASSPLLGGIKDTQYF
TRBV9 CASSVVCCGQGHGYTF
TRBV27 CASSRGRAYEQYF
TRBV15 CATSRESQGSTEAFF
TRBV19 CASMDRGAYEQYF
TRBV10-3 CAIGLAGGADTQYF
TRBV6-4 CALYRGTGANVLTF
TRBV5-1 CASSLSGQGPTGANVLTF
TRBV19 CASSILGGLNTEAFF
TRBV27 CASSLAPGQIPYGYTF
TRBV11-2 CASSSHGQSRYNSPLHF
TRBV6-6 CASSYLGGGELFF
TRBV4-1 CASSQDTPGGLAQPQHF
TRBV11-2 CASSLGAIGGRYTYEQYF
TRBV7-9 CASSLGHRESNTGELFF
TRBV11-2 CASSLDGRSNQPQHF
TRBV7-2 CASSLARTGGGYTF
TRBV2 CASSEVGRGTDTQYF
TRBV7-7 CASSQGTDEKLFF
TRBV29-1 CSVRQGPYEQYF
TRBV5-5 CASSLGDRLNQPQHF
TRBV5-1 CASSWGQGAIPTNEKLFF
TRBV19 CASSTSPTEAFF
TRBV2 CASSEAPQGNEQFF